This T cell receptor beta chain was obtained from a study of T cells after yellow fever vaccination. Study-wide results and caveats: Overlap between CD4 and CD8 compartments was detected for a small share of clonotypes.

Template switching by 5'RACE produced TCR cDNA, adding a universal primer site and UMIs. A single record per CDR3 protein comes from TCRdb applying MiXCR to the 5' RACE reads. The sample holds under 200,000 distinct CDR3 sequences, approximately 11% seen once. Germline V gene sequence: CDR1 MGHRA, CDR2 YSYEKL. V dropped 1 base and J dropped 1 base, with 19 bases sitting between them. The length of the CDR3 is 18 residues. In this sample, this clonotype turned up a few times. Its target is not known. The chain recombines TRBV4-1 with TRBJ1-1; possibly TRBD1 for D (6 bases). The specimen comprised CD8+ T cells sorted from PBMCs, sampled 15 days after the yellow fever booster vaccination. The receptor was derived from a young man who received the YFV17D yellow fever vaccine. The CDR3 DNA reads TGCGCCAGCAGCCAAGGGGGGGCAGGGGATCCTTCGAACACTGAAGCTTTCTTT. Protein: CASSQGGAGDPSNTEAFF.